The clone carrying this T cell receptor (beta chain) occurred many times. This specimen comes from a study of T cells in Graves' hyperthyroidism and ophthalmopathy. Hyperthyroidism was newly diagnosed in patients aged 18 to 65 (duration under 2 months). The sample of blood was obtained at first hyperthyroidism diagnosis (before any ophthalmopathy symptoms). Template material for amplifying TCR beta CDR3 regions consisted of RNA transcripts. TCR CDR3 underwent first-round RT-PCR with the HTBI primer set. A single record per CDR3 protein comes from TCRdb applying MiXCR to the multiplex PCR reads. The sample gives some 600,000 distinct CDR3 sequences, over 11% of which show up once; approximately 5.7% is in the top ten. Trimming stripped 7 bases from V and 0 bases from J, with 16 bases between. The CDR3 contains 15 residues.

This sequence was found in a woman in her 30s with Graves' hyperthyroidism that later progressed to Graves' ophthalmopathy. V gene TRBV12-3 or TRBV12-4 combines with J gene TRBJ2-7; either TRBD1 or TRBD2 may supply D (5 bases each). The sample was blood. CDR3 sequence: CASTPRDRVSYEQYF. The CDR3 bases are TGTGCCAGCACCCCCCGGGACCGGGTCTCCTACGAGCAGTACTTC.